This TCR beta chain was documented in a study of cytomegalovirus exposure and HLA in healthy donors. This CDR3 contains 14 residues. The germline V gene has CDR1 SGDLS and CDR2 YYNGEE. The V gene lost 0 bases and the J gene lost 5 bases, with 10 bases spanning the gap. Only one count was recorded for this clone. PCR primers comprised 60 Vbeta and 13 Jbeta primers. Sequencing was performed with immunoSEQ multiplex PCR; in TCRdb, only in-frame clones are kept and a portion is missing. The sample carries 85,000 to 90,000 clones, around 74% recorded once. This clonotype was obtained from a man aged 30-40 years in good health and CMV-seropositive. The sequenced material came from PBMCs. The chain joins TRBV9 to TRBJ2-3; tentatively, D is TRBD1 (6 bases). CDR3 loop: CASSVEQGGDTQYF. The CDR3 bases are TGTGCCAGCAGCGTAGAACAGGGTGGAGATACGCAGTATTTT.